This is a list of T cell receptor beta chains from one sample in a study of a mutant IDH1 vaccine in newly diagnosed glioma. Here immunoSEQ multiplex PCR was the method, and the copy in TCRdb shows in-frame clones only, minus some. The sample has over 50,000 clones; about 90% are singletons. No antigens are known for them. Sequencing was performed on PBMCs, taken from a glioma patient whose treatment included an IDH1 peptide vaccine. All receptors derive from a woman between 35 and 50 years old with glioma. Both conserved end residues are part of each CDR3. The D gene is left open where the match is weak. Clone size is given for some rows only: seen once, a few or many times, or a class if the clone is expanded.

J gene,clone size,D gene,V gene,CDR3 protein,CDR3 DNA
TRBJ1-1,-,-,TRBV7-9,CASSSKKAEAFF,TGTGCCAGCAGCTCTAAGAAAGCTGAAGCTTTCTTT
TRBJ1-1,-,-,TRBV5-5,CASSWGGGLGTEAFF,TGTGCCAGCAGCTGGGGCGGGGGGCTGGGCACTGAAGCTTTCTTT
TRBJ2-5,once,-,TRBV20-1,CSADPHETQYF,TGCAGTGCCGATCCCCACGAGACCCAGTACTTC
TRBJ1-2,-,TRBD1,TRBV6-5,CASTPDREYGYTF,TGTGCCAGCACCCCGGACAGGGAATATGGCTACACCTTC
TRBJ1-6,-,TRBD1,TRBV6-5,CASSSDREISPLHF,TGTGCCAGCAGTTCGGACAGGGAGATTTCACCCCTCCACTTT
TRBJ2-7,-,TRBD2,TRBV27,CASGAVLAGAYEQYF,TGTGCCAGCGGGGCCGTACTAGCGGGAGCCTACGAGCAGTACTTC
TRBJ1-2,-,-,TRBV11-1,CASSVGTDTYGYTF,TGTGCCAGCAGCGTTGGGACGGACACGTATGGCTACACCTTC
TRBJ1-1,-,-,TRBV9,CASSRGPQAEAFF,TGTGCCAGCAGCCGTGGACCTCAGGCTGAAGCTTTCTTT
TRBJ2-5,-,TRBD2,TRBV11-1,CASSLAHRGGWETQYF,TGTGCCAGCAGCTTAGCCCATCGGGGGGGCTGGGAGACCCAGTACTTC
TRBJ2-3,-,-,TRBV4-3,CASSQDELATDTQYF,TGCGCCAGCAGCCAAGATGAGCTAGCGACAGATACGCAGTATTTT
TRBJ1-5,-,-,TRBV15,CATSRDFGPSNQPQHF,TGTGCCACCAGCAGAGACTTCGGTCCTAGCAATCAGCCCCAGCATTTT
TRBJ1-5,-,TRBD1,TRBV18,CASSPGTERDQPQHF,TGTGCCAGCTCACCCGGGACAGAGAGGGATCAGCCCCAGCATTTT
TRBJ2-1,-,TRBD1,TRBV6-6,CASSPQGRPYNEQFF,TGTGCCAGCAGCCCACAGGGGCGACCATACAATGAGCAGTTCTTC
TRBJ2-6,-,TRBD2,TRBV2,CASSRSGGSGANVLTF,TGTGCCAGCAGTCGTAGCGGGGGATCCGGGGCCAACGTCCTGACTTTC
TRBJ2-1,once,TRBD1,TRBV11-1,CASSPLDRYNEQFF,TGTGCCAGCAGCCCCCTGGACAGGTACAATGAGCAGTTCTTC
TRBJ2-1,-,-,TRBV2,CASNPTRISEQFF,TGTGCCAGCAATCCCACTAGGATCAGTGAGCAGTTCTTC
TRBJ2-5,-,-,TRBV4-3,CASSRGPQETQYF,TGCGCCAGCAGCCGAGGGCCTCAAGAGACCCAGTACTTC
TRBJ2-1,few,-,TRBV10-3,CATGLYNEQFF,TGTGCCACCGGACTCTACAATGAGCAGTTCTTC
TRBJ1-5,-,-,TRBV30,CAWSVTGPQPQHF,TGTGCCTGGAGTGTCACGGGGCCGCAGCCCCAGCATTTT
TRBJ1-4,-,-,TRBV25-1,CASSRVATNEKLFF,TGTGCCAGTAGCCGCGTTGCAACTAATGAAAAACTGTTTTTT
TRBJ2-5,-,-,TRBV6-6,CASSELSETQYF,TGTGCCAGCAGTGAGCTCTCCGAGACCCAGTACTTC
TRBJ2-2,-,-,TRBV10-2,CASSGRLYWNTGELFF,TGCGCCAGCAGTGGGCGACTGTACTGGAACACCGGGGAGCTGTTTTTT
TRBJ1-2,-,TRBD1,TRBV5-4,CASSLTNRGLKHGYTF,TGTGCCAGCAGCTTGACGAACAGGGGGCTCAAGCATGGCTACACCTTC
TRBJ1-1,-,-,TRBV15,CATSRHRNEPEAFF,TGTGCCACCAGCAGACATCGGAACGAGCCTGAAGCTTTCTTT
TRBJ1-1,-,-,TRBV4-3,CASSQDLWAENTEAFF,TGCGCCAGCAGCCAAGATCTATGGGCGGAGAACACTGAAGCTTTCTTT
TRBJ1-2,-,TRBD1,TRBV25-1,CASSERDRAYGYTF,TGTGCCAGCAGTGAGAGGGACAGGGCTTATGGCTACACCTTC
TRBJ1-2,-,TRBD1,TRBV5-8,CASSERTGRTYGYTF,TGTGCCAGCAGCGAGAGGACAGGCCGCACATATGGCTACACCTTC
TRBJ1-1,once,-,TRBV19,CASSIGVKGRNTEAFF,TGTGCCAGTAGTATAGGAGTTAAGGGTAGGAACACTGAAGCTTTCTTT
TRBJ2-3,-,-,TRBV30,CAWTLWGAPTDTQYF,TGTGCCTGGACCCTTTGGGGGGCCCCCACAGATACGCAGTATTTT
TRBJ2-1,-,-,TRBV11-2,CASSQRLSSYNEQFF,TGTGCCAGCAGCCAACGGTTAAGCTCCTACAATGAGCAGTTCTTC
TRBJ1-2,-,-,TRBV4-1,CASSPQGHYGYTF,TGCGCCAGCAGCCCCCAGGGGCACTATGGCTACACCTTC
TRBJ2-2,-,TRBD2,TRBV4-1,CASSQRLAGVNTGELFF,TGCGCCAGCAGCCAAAGACTAGCGGGAGTGAACACCGGGGAGCTGTTTTTT
TRBJ1-5,-,TRBD1,TRBV2,CASGTGGRPQHF,TGTGCCAGCGGGACAGGAGGGCGGCCCCAGCATTTT
TRBJ2-7,-,-,TRBV6-5,CASRDRVSYEQYF,TGTGCCAGCAGGGACAGAGTCTCCTACGAGCAGTACTTC
TRBJ2-4,-,-,TRBV19,CASSTPGEKNIQYF,TGTGCCAGTAGTACCCCCGGAGAGAAAAACATTCAGTACTTC
TRBJ2-5,-,-,TRBV2,CASSWGETRETQYF,TGTGCCAGCAGTTGGGGGGAGACGCGAGAGACCCAGTACTTC
TRBJ1-2,-,-,TRBV2,CASTQGRHLTNYGYTF,TGTGCCAGCACCCAGGGGAGACATCTTACTAACTATGGCTACACCTTC
TRBJ1-1,-,TRBD1,TRBV7-8,CASSITGTGAVTEAFF,TGTGCCAGCAGCATAACCGGGACAGGGGCCGTAACTGAAGCTTTCTTT
TRBJ1-1,-,-,TRBV4-2,CASSQFPERGTEAFF,TGTGCCAGCAGCCAATTCCCCGAACGGGGCACTGAAGCTTTCTTT
TRBJ1-2,-,-,TRBV5-8,CASSYEDTANYGYTF,TGTGCCAGCAGCTATGAGGACACAGCTAACTATGGCTACACCTTC
TRBJ1-5,-,-,TRBV19,CATRSGYNQPQHF,TGTGCCACCCGCTCGGGGTACAATCAGCCCCAGCATTTT
TRBJ1-3,-,-,TRBV6-5,CASSPDVANTIYF,TGTGCCAGCAGCCCTGACGTCGCAAACACCATATATTTT
TRBJ2-2,-,TRBD1,TRBV5-6,CASSLGDRANTGELFF,TGTGCCAGCAGCTTGGGCGACAGGGCGAACACCGGGGAGCTGTTTTTT
TRBJ1-4,-,-,TRBV6-1,CASSATIQNEKLFF,TGTGCCAGCAGTGCTACTATCCAAAACGAAAAACTGTTTTTT
TRBJ2-3,-,-,TRBV4-1,CASSQDDTQYF,TGCGCCAGCAGCCAAGATGATACGCAGTATTTT
TRBJ2-5,-,TRBD2,TRBV5-1,CASSESRGGQETQYF,TGCGCCAGCAGCGAGTCGCGGGGGGGCCAAGAGACCCAGTACTTC
TRBJ2-5,-,TRBD1,TRBV14,CASSLGTEQETQYF,TGTGCCAGCAGCCTGGGGACAGAGCAAGAGACCCAGTACTTC
TRBJ1-1,-,-,TRBV7-9,CASSPRDSLTEAFF,TGTGCCAGCAGTCCCAGGGATAGCCTCACTGAAGCTTTCTTT
TRBJ2-7,-,TRBD1,TRBV7-2,CASSLGRPAPGQGTGEQYF,TGTGCCAGCAGCTTAGGCCGACCCGCTCCGGGACAGGGGACCGGGGAGCAGTACTTC
TRBJ1-5,few,-,TRBV5-1,CASSLEGPNQPQHF,TGCGCCAGCAGCTTGGAGGGGCCTAATCAGCCCCAGCATTTT